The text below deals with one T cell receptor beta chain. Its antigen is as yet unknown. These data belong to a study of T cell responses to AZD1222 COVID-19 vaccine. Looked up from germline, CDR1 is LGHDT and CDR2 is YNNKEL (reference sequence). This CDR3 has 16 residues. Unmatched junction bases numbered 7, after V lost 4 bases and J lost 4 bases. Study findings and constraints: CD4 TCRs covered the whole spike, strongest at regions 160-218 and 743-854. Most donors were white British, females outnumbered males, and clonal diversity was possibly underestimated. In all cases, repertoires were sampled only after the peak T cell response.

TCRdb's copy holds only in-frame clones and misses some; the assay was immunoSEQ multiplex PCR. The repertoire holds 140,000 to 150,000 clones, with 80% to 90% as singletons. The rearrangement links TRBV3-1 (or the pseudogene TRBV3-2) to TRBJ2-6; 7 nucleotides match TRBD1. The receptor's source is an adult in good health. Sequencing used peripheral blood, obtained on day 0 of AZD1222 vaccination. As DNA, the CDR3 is TGTGCCAGCAGCCCTGGGACAGTACTCGGGGCCAACGTCCTGACTTTC. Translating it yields CASSPGTVLGANVLTF.